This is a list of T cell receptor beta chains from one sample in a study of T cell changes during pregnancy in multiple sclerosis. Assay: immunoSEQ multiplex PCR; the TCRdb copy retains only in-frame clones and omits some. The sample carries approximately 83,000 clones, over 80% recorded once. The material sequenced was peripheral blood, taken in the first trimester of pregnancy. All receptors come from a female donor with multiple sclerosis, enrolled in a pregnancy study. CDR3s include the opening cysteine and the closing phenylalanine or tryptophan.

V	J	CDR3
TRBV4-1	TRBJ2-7	CASSQEASGAYEQYF
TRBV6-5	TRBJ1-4	CASRSATNEKLFF
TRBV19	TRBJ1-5	CASSGGEGIGNQPQHF
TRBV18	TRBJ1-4	CASSPGATNEKLFF
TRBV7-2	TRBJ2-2	CASSLGLAGVPTNTGELFF
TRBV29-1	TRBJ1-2	CSVWGDRLGGYTF
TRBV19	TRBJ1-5	CASSIEGQNSNQPQHF
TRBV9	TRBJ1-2	CASSVDDRESGYTF
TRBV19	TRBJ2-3	CASSSRTSGGAGVHTQYF
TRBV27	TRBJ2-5	CASSSGTGWTQYF
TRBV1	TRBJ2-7	CTSRYRYSGGSYEQYF
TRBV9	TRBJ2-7	CASSVDVQPYEQYF
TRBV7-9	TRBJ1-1	CASSLDGQFESFF
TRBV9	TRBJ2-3	CASSVLETSTDTQYF
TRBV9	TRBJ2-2	CASSVHERAGRNTGELFF
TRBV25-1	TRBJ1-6	CASSEFTGNNSPLHF
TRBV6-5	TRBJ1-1	CASSYSGAGNTEAFF
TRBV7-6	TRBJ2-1	CASSLGASGYDNEQFF
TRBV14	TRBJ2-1	CASSLISTVYNEQFF
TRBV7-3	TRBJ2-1	CASSLIAASGGSGNEQFF
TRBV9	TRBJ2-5	CASSVGDSGGLWETQYF
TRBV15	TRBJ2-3	CATSIPGTFTDTQYF
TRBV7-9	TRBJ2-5	CASSLARTGVQETQYF
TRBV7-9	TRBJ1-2	CASSLTKQGAGYGYTF
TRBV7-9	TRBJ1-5	CASSIGEGNQPQHF
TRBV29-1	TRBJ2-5	CSARRQGRETQYF
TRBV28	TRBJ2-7	CASRPTQGFYEQYF
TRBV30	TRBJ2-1	CAWSVGGKYNEQFF
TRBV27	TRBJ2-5	CASSLLVPSGAQETQYF
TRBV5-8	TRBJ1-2	CASSPRQSGYTF
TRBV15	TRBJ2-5	CATSRDTDDQYF
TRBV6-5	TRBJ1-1	CASSSPPRQGTEAFF
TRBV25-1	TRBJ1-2	CASSVGGGLGGYTF
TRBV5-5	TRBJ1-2	CASSQRTGGNYGYTF
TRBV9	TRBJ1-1	CASSFKGQGSEAFF
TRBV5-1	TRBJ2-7	CASSATEDSPFYGQYF